Listed below are T cell receptor beta chains from one sample, sequenced in a study of blood T cell repertoires in COVID-19. Profiled with immunoSEQ multiplex PCR; TCRdb holds only in-frame clones, not every one. In the table there are approximately 96,000 clones, over 75% of which are singletons. The sequenced sample was peripheral blood. The receptors were sampled from a woman older than 75 with acute or convalescent COVID-19. Each CDR3 is given with its conserved first and last residue. D genes are given only for firm matches. A clone size is listed for some rows: how often the clone was seen (once, few, many), or a class if it is expanded.

d_gene	abundance	j_gene	v_gene	CDR3aa	CDR3nt
.	once	TRBJ1-3	TRBV2	CASTRIAGNTIYF	TGTGCCAGCACCAGGATCGCTGGAAACACCATATATTTT
.	.	TRBJ2-4	TRBV6-5	CASSYPDSPEDIQYF	TGTGCCAGCAGTTACCCGGACAGCCCGGAGGACATTCAGTACTTC
TRBD1	.	TRBJ1-2	TRBV2	CASTLDRDRAGYTF	TGTGCCAGCACGCTGGATCGGGACAGGGCCGGCTACACCTTC
.	.	TRBJ2-3	TRBV6-2/TRBV6-3	CASSYGPDTQYF	TGTGCCAGCAGTTACGGGCCAGATACGCAGTATTTT
TRBD1	.	TRBJ2-7	TRBV19	CASKARQGAAYEQYF	TGTGCCAGTAAAGCCCGACAGGGGGCGGCCTACGAGCAGTACTTC
.	few	TRBJ2-5	TRBV7-9	CASSFSHRVGGETQYF	TGTGCCAGCAGCTTCAGCCACAGGGTTGGGGGAGAGACCCAGTACTTC
TRBD1	.	TRBJ1-3	TRBV27	CASSITGAGNTIYF	TGTGCCAGCAGTATTACAGGGGCTGGAAACACCATATATTTT
TRBD1	.	TRBJ1-2	TRBV28	CASSLRTGGLLYGYTF	TGTGCCAGCAGTTTACGGACAGGGGGCTTACTTTATGGCTACACCTTC
TRBD1	.	TRBJ1-1	TRBV11-2	CASSSTRDRTEAFF	TGTGCCAGCAGCTCAACCCGGGACAGAACTGAAGCTTTCTTT
TRBD1	.	TRBJ1-5	TRBV6-5	CASRYSRGSNQPQHF	TGTGCCAGCAGATATAGCAGGGGGAGCAATCAGCCCCAGCATTTT
.	.	TRBJ1-6	TRBV14	CASSQVAESPLHF	TGTGCCAGCAGCCAAGTGGCCGAATCACCCCTCCACTTT
.	.	TRBJ1-4	TRBV30	CASDPMQVATNEKLFF	TGTGCCTCAGACCCCATGCAGGTTGCAACTAATGAAAAACTGTTTTTT
.	few	TRBJ1-3	TRBV28	CASRPDSGSGNTIYF	TGTGCCAGCAGGCCGGACTCAGGCTCTGGAAACACCATATATTTT
.	.	TRBJ1-2	TRBV28	CASSSMDSYGYTF	TGTGCCAGCAGCTCCATGGACAGCTATGGCTACACCTTC
TRBD1	.	TRBJ1-6	TRBV18	CASSPMNGYGQGDSPLHF	TGTGCCAGCTCACCTATGAATGGGTACGGACAGGGGGATTCACCCCTCCACTTT
TRBD1	.	TRBJ2-5	TRBV7-9	CASSLGTGSLGETQYF	TGTGCCAGCAGCTTAGGGACAGGGTCTCTAGGGGAGACCCAGTACTTC
TRBD1	.	TRBJ1-2	TRBV6-1	CASSEYYRGYNYGYTF	TGTGCCAGCAGTGAATACTACAGGGGGTATAACTATGGCTACACCTTC
TRBD2	.	TRBJ2-2	TRBV19	CATSGVNTGELFF	TGTGCCACTAGCGGGGTGAACACCGGGGAGCTGTTTTTT
.	.	TRBJ1-1	TRBV5-6	CASSLARVGRFTEAFF	TGTGCCAGCAGCTTGGCCAGGGTGGGGCGATTTACTGAAGCTTTCTTT
.	.	TRBJ2-3	TRBV19	CASSIGPGTDTQYF	TGTGCCAGTAGTATAGGTCCGGGCACAGATACGCAGTATTTT
TRBD1	.	TRBJ1-4	TRBV9	CASSVIQGARREKLFF	TGTGCCAGCAGCGTTATCCAGGGGGCGCGTCGTGAAAAACTGTTTTTT
.	.	TRBJ1-6	TRBV6-2/TRBV6-3	CASSPLRAGGDSPLHF	TGTGCCAGCAGTCCCCTCCGAGCCGGGGGTGATTCACCCCTCCACTTT
.	few	TRBJ1-1	TRBV2	CASSLAGATEAFF	TGTGCCAGCAGTCTTGCAGGGGCCACTGAAGCTTTCTTT
TRBD1	.	TRBJ1-2	TRBV11-2	CASSLGGNRGQGYTF	TGTGCCAGCAGCTTAGGAGGGAACAGGGGGCAGGGCTACACCTTC
TRBD1	.	TRBJ2-3	TRBV7-3	CASSLGQGARADTQYF	TGTGCCAGCAGCTTAGGGCAGGGGGCGCGGGCAGATACGCAGTATTTT